The clone carrying this TCR beta chain was detected only a few times. From germline, CDR1 is SGHTA and CDR2 FQGNSA. V lost 1 base and J 0 bases, leaving 9 bases between the germline ends. This CDR3 comprises 16 residues. These data are taken from a study of T-cell reconstitution after alpha-beta-depleted transplantation in children. Unique molecular identifiers were incorporated into the prepared TCRbeta library. TCRdb analysed the PCR reads with MiXCR anew, one entry per CDR3 protein. The data show roughly 500,000 distinct CDR3 sequences, under 15% seen once. Material: PBMCs from the stem cell graft donor, obtained from the stem cell graft. This chain links TRBV7-2 with TRBJ2-2; TRBD1 is a possible D gene (5 bases). This TCR was sampled from a human donor who donated a stem cell graft to a child with combined immunodeficiency. The CDR3 protein is CASSLVFRANTGELFF. The CDR3 region has the DNA TGTGCCAGCAGCTTAGTGTTCAGGGCGAACACCGGGGAGCTGTTTTTT.